This T cell receptor (beta chain) is from a study of cytomegalovirus exposure and HLA in healthy donors. Broader study findings: The tendency of first-cohort TCR clusters to co-occur in the 90 to 150 validation repertoires was the finding of a later analysis.

The data were produced by immunoSEQ multiplex PCR, yet TCRdb's version contains in-frame clones alone and is incomplete. The sample records about 38,000 clones, just under 95% being singletons. Of note for this clone: Its antigen is currently unknown.

CDR1 and CDR2 (germline): SGHTA, FQGTGA. The ends were cut back, 5 bases at V and 5 bases at J, with 13 bases in the middle. The CDR3 covers 14 residues. This chain uses TRBV7-3 with TRBJ2-1; weak D call: TRBD2 (6 bases). Sequenced: PBMCs. This sequence originates from a man younger than 30 in good health and CMV-seronegative. The CDR3 protein is CASSPSVQNNEQFF. The CDR3 DNA reads as TGTGCCAGCAGCCCTAGCGTCCAGAACAATGAGCAGTTCTTC.